This passage covers 32 T cell receptor beta chains from one sample sequenced in a study of post-analysis software for immune sequencing data. TCR beta libraries were prepared from cDNA with unique molecular identifiers. TCRdb passed the PCR reads through MiXCR, listing each CDR3 protein once. The sample shows a few hundred thousand distinct CDR3 sequences, under 55% of them seen only once. Their target antigens are unknown. The study, taken as a whole, reports: A few TRBV segments, TRBV5-6, TRBV5-1 and TRBV20-1 among them, were found more frequent in patients than controls.

The sequenced material came from blood. The source of these receptors is a girl aged 10 to 17 with multiple sclerosis.

This clonotype was found a few times. The J gene is TRBJ2-4, the V gene TRBV10-3, with D hard to call. V was cut by 6 bases and J by 1 base, with 10 bases left in between. Looked up from germline, CDR1 is ENHRY and CDR2 is SYGVKD. The CDR3 sequence is 14 residues long. This CDR3 reads CAISDTVAKNIQYF. In DNA, the CDR3 is TGTGCCATCAGCGATACGGTGGCCAAAAACATTCAGTACTTC.

The rearrangement joins TRBV15 to TRBJ2-1; D is perhaps TRBD1 (5 bases). The V end was cut by 8 bases, the J end by 2 bases, with 19 bases between. Germline lookup yields CDR1 LNHNV and CDR2 YYDKDF (reference sequence). This CDR3 is 16 amino acids long. The CDR3 loop reads CATRGRLGPPYNEQFF. The CDR3 nucleotides are TGTGCCACCCGAGGTAGGCTGGGGCCCCCCTACAATGAGCAGTTCTTC.

The V call is TRBV12-3 or TRBV12-4, the J call TRBJ1-2; the D is unclear. V was clipped by 3 bases and J by 5 bases, with 7 bases between them. CDR3 length equals 12 residues. CDR3: CASSLLAYGYTF. The CDR3 DNA reads as TGTGCCAGCAGTTTGTTGGCTTATGGCTACACCTTC.

V gene TRBV9 combines with J gene TRBJ2-3; 7 positions match TRBD2. This CDR3 is 16 amino acids long. Trimming took 0 bases from V and 6 from J; bases not matched to a gene: 10. Germline values: CDR1 SGDLS, CDR2 YYNGEE. The CDR3 here is CASSVGVAGPGDTQYF. The CDR3 nucleotides are TGTGCCAGCAGCGTAGGAGTAGCGGGCCCCGGTGATACGCAGTATTTT.

The chain recombines TRBV11-2 with TRBJ2-5; 9 bases fit TRBD1. The CDR3 loop spans 17 amino acids. Germline CDR1 reads SGHAT; CDR2 reads FQNNGV. With 1 base clipped from V and 5 bases from J, the junction kept 11 bases outside the gene matches. The CDR3 protein is CASSLGSRDRDSETQYF. The CDR3 DNA follows: TGTGCCAGCAGCTTAGGATCCCGGGACAGGGATTCGGAGACCCAGTACTTC. The variable domain in full, with the rest retrieved from reference TRBV11-2 and TRBJ2-5, is EAGVAQSPRYKIIEKRQSVAFWCNPISGHATLYWYQQILGQGPKLLIQFQNNGVVDDSQLPKDRFSAERLKGVDSTLKIQPAKLEDSAVYLCASSLGSRDRDSETQYFGPGTRLLVL.

The chain is built from TRBV7-2 and TRBJ2-3; TRBD1 might be the D (5 bases). Germline V gene data show CDR1 as SGHTA and CDR2 as FQGNSA. The CDR3 is 16 residues long. The V end lost 5 bases, the J end lost 1 base, and 16 bases lay between the germline ends. The CDR3 protein is CASSLTGPLGTDTQYF. DNA for the CDR3: TGTGCCAGCAGCCTTACAGGACCACTGGGCACAGATACGCAGTATTTT.

The rearrangement joins TRBV6-6 to TRBJ2-7; 7 nucleotides match TRBD1. Germline trimming cut 2 bases from V and 2 bases from J; bases unmatched to any gene: 6. Looked up from germline, CDR1 is MNHNY and CDR2 is SVGAGI (reference sequence). The CDR3 is 15 amino acids. For the CDR3, the DNA is TGTGCCAGCAGTTACGGGACAGTGGGAACCTACGAGCAGTACTTC. This sequence encodes CASSYGTVGTYEQYF.

The rearrangement links TRBV20-1 to TRBJ2-1; TRBD2 matches at 12 bases. V shed 3 bases and J 8 bases; nucleotides not matched to a gene: 5. The length of the CDR3 is 14 residues. The V gene's germline CDR1 is DFQATT and CDR2 SNEGSKA (reference sequence). CDR3 nucleotide sequence: TGCAGTGCTAGTTCCGGACTAGCGGGATATGAGCAGTTCTTC. It yields the protein CSASSGLAGYEQFF.

This clonotype has just a few counts. The V and J genes are TRBV6-5 and TRBJ2-3, with D perhaps matching TRBD2 (5 bases). Germline V gene data show CDR1 as MNHEY and CDR2 as SVGAGI. The CDR3 consists of 14 residues. Trimming removed 0 bases from V and 4 bases from J, with 8 bases in between. This CDR3 reads CASSYSLAADTQYF. The CDR3 coding sequence is TGTGCCAGCAGTTACTCTCTAGCCGCAGATACGCAGTATTTT.

The chain joins TRBV7-2 to TRBJ2-7, with 7 bases identical to TRBD1. J gave up 3 bases and V 2 bases, and 7 bases lay outside the gene matches. This CDR3 comprises 15 residues. Germline loops: CDR1 SGHTA, CDR2 FQGNSA. The CDR3 nucleotides are TGTGCCAGCAGCTTATTCGACAGGGCAGGCTACGAGCAGTACTTC. This codes for CASSLFDRAGYEQYF.

The chain's CDR3 is CASSLGGLADEQFF. The CDR3, as DNA: TGTGCCAGCAGCTTAGGCGGACTAGCCGATGAGCAGTTCTTC. The chain carries TRBV7-8 and TRBJ2-1; 8 positions match TRBD2. Germline V gene data show CDR1 as SGHVS and CDR2 as FQNEAQ. V shed 1 base and J 8 bases; nucleotides not matched to a gene: 4. The CDR3 is 14 residues long.

The genes are TRBV3-1 and TRBJ2-7; D is unresolved. The V and J ends lost 1 base and 2 bases respectively, with 9 bases between them. Germline V gene data show CDR1 as LGHDT and CDR2 as YNNKEL (reference sequence). CDR3 length equals 14 residues. The CDR3 protein is CASSQGVVPYEQYF. The CDR3 DNA sequence: TGTGCCAGCAGCCAAGGGGTAGTCCCCTACGAGCAGTACTTC.

This clonotype was detected only a few times. This chain uses TRBV4-1 with TRBJ2-2; D assignment may be TRBD1 or TRBD2 (5 bases each). Germline V lookup: CDR1 MGHRA, CDR2 YSYEKL. Trimming removed 2 bases at V and 4 bases at J, with 14 bases between. The CDR3 length is 16 residues. The CDR3 loop reads CASSQTKGDGTGELFF. The DNA for the CDR3 is TGCGCCAGCAGCCAAACTAAAGGGGACGGCACCGGGGAGCTGTTTTTT.

This chain links TRBV4-1 with TRBJ2-7; the D gene is possibly TRBD1 (7 bases). Germline-derived CDR1 and CDR2 are MGHRA and YSYEKL. CDR3 length equals 16 residues. Trimming cost V 1 base and J 5 bases, with 18 bases left between them. The CDR3 DNA is TGCGCCAGCAGCCAAGTCGGAGGGGGCGGTGGCCACGAGCAGTACTTC. It is translated as CASSQVGGGGGHEQYF.

This clonotype appeared a few times. The rearrangement uses TRBV20-1 and TRBJ2-1; 12 nucleotides agree with TRBD2. V shed 2 bases and J 10 bases; nucleotides not matched to a gene: 12. The V gene's germline CDR1 is DFQATT and CDR2 SNEGSKA (reference sequence). This CDR3 contains 16 residues. The CDR3 spells CSARIPGLAGPAEQFF. The CDR3 DNA reads TGCAGTGCTAGAATACCGGGACTAGCGGGTCCGGCGGAGCAGTTCTTC.

This chain connects TRBV6-2 or TRBV6-3 to TRBJ2-5; 7 nucleotides line up with TRBD2. V lost 5 bases to trimming and J lost 0 bases; unmatched junction nucleotides: 3. The CDR3 runs 14 residues. Germline CDR1 and CDR2: MNHEY and SVGEGT. Written as DNA, the CDR3 is TGTGCCAGCAGTGGACTAGGGGACCAAGAGACCCAGTACTTC. Protein sequence: CASSGLGDQETQYF.

The sample holds a few counts of this clonotype. The V call is TRBV2, the J call TRBJ2-1, with 9 bases fitting TRBD2. The ends lost 8 bases at V and 5 bases at J; junction bases unmatched: 10. CDR1 and CDR2 from the germline V gene are SNHLY and FYNNEI. This CDR3 comprises 15 residues. The CDR3 protein is CASGPTSGGDNEQFF. The CDR3 nucleotides are TGTGCCAGCGGACCGACTAGCGGAGGCGACAATGAGCAGTTCTTC. The full variable domain, with the rest looked up from reference TRBV2 and TRBJ2-1, is EPEVTQTPSHQVTQMGQEVILRCVPISNHLYFYWYRQILGQKVEFLVSFYNNEISEKSEIFDDQFSVERPDGSNFTLKIRSTKLEDSAMYFCASGPTSGGDNEQFFGPGTRLTVL.

The chain is built from TRBV7-2 and TRBJ1-1; 7 positions agree with TRBD1. V was clipped by 5 bases and J by 2 bases; unmatched bases: 5. CDR3 length equals 14 residues. The germline gives CDR1 SGHTA, CDR2 FQGNSA. This CDR3 reads CASSLTGTNTEAFF. The CDR3 DNA reads TGTGCCAGCAGCCTGACAGGGACTAACACTGAAGCTTTCTTT. Full variable domain (remainder filled in from reference TRBV7-2 and TRBJ1-1): GAGVSQSPSNKVTEKGKDVELRCDPISGHTALYWYRQSLGQGLEFLIYFQGNSAPDKSGLPSDRFSAERTGGSVSTLTIQRTQQEDSAVYLCASSLTGTNTEAFFGQGTRLTVV.

The DNA for the CDR3 is TGTGCCACCCGGGGGCTAGCGGGAATAGAGACCCAGTACTTC. It yields the protein CATRGLAGIETQYF. The chain has TRBV6-2 or TRBV6-3 and TRBJ2-5, with 9 bases fitting TRBD2. V gave up 10 bases and J gave up 4 bases; unmatched junction bases: 10. Germline CDR1 reads MNHEY; CDR2 reads SVGEGT. This CDR3 spans 14 amino acids.

The chain employs TRBV29-1 and TRBJ2-1, with 12 bases aligning to TRBD2. This CDR3 is built from 15 residues. CDR1 is SQVTM and CDR2 is ANQGSEA in the germline V gene. V trimming: 7 bases; J trimming: 5 bases; junction bases outside the gene matches: 9. Written as DNA, the CDR3 is TGCAGCGGCGATGGACTAGCGGGATCGGACAATGAGCAGTTCTTC. Amino acids: CSGDGLAGSDNEQFF.

The table lists this clonotype with a few counts. J is TRBJ2-7 and V is TRBV7-9, with D possibly matching TRBD2 (5 bases). The CDR3 consists of 16 residues. Deletions cut 3 bases from V and 2 bases from J, with 17 bases between. Germline V gives CDR1 SEHNR, CDR2 FQNEAQ (reference sequence). The CDR3 is CASSLSGRLRTYEQYF. DNA of the CDR3: TGTGCCAGCAGCTTGAGCGGCCGGCTAAGAACCTACGAGCAGTACTTC.

This clonotype was picked up a small number of times. The chain combines TRBV7-3 with TRBJ2-6, with TRBD1 matching 7 bases. J lost 0 bases, V lost 3 bases, and 5 bases had no gene match. The germline V gene has CDR1 SGHTA and CDR2 FQGTGA. The CDR3 is 17 amino acids. CDR3 DNA: TGTGCCAGCAGCTTTTCCGGGACAGTCTCTGGGGCCAACGTCCTGACTTTC. Its translation is CASSFSGTVSGANVLTF. The full variable domain, rest sourced from reference TRBV7-3 and TRBJ2-6, is GAGVSQTPSNKVTEKGKYVELRCDPISGHTALYWYRQSLGQGPEFLIYFQGTGAADDSGLPNDRFFAVRPEGSVSTLKIQRTERGDSAVYLCASSFSGTVSGANVLTFGAGSRLTVL.

This clonotype came up a few times. The rearrangement joins TRBV10-3 to TRBJ1-5; D remains ambiguous. Germline V lookup: CDR1 ENHRY, CDR2 SYGVKD. V lost 2 bases to trimming and J lost 2 bases, with 13 bases between them. The CDR3 sequence is 16 residues long. Here the CDR3 DNA reads TGTGCCATCAGTGAGAGGCGAGGGTATGGCAATCAGCCCCAGCATTTT. This encodes CAISERRGYGNQPQHF.

The chain joins TRBV12-3 or TRBV12-4 to TRBJ1-2; TRBD1 agrees at 8 bases. The CDR3 totals 15 residues. The V and J ends lost 8 bases and 7 bases, in that order; junction bases with no gene match: 15. The CDR3 loop is CASCGTGLEGGGYTF. CDR3 nucleotide sequence: TGTGCCAGCTGTGGGACAGGTCTAGAAGGCGGTGGCTACACCTTC.

V and J are TRBV18 and TRBJ2-3, with D possibly matching TRBD2 (6 bases). The length of the CDR3 is 15 residues. Trimming removed 5 bases at V and 1 base at J, with 13 bases between. Germline V gene sequence: CDR1 KGHSH, CDR2 LQKENI. DNA of the CDR3: TGTGCCAGCTCAGGAGGGGATTGGGGCACAGATACGCAGTATTTT. Translated: CASSGGDWGTDTQYF.

This clonotype was found once. This rearrangement joins TRBV3-1 to TRBJ1-2; D unclear. Germline V gene sequence: CDR1 LGHDT, CDR2 YNNKEL (reference sequence). The CDR3 is 12 residues long. The V end was cut by 0 bases, the J end by 13 bases, with 12 bases between. The CDR3 sequence is CASSQDRKLATF. The CDR3 region has the DNA TGTGCCAGCAGCCAAGATCGTAAGCTAGCCACCTTC.

This chain joins TRBV7-3 and TRBJ2-1; TRBD2 might be the D (5 bases). This CDR3 is 14 amino acids long. V lost 1 base to trimming and J lost 6 bases, with 10 bases between them. Germline V gene data show CDR1 as SGHTA and CDR2 as FQGTGA. The CDR3 DNA follows: TGTGCCAGCAGCTTAAAGCACAGCGGCAATGAGCAGTTCTTC. Protein product: CASSLKHSGNEQFF.

Regarding this clonotype: The junction departs from germline at one end; a sequencing error may be responsible. The chain joins TRBV29-1 to TRBJ2-4; 9 bases match TRBD1. The CDR3 extends over 17 amino acids. Germline V gives CDR1 SQVTM, CDR2 ANQGSEA. CDR3 sequence (DNA): TGCAGCGTGTATGGACAGGGGTGGACCCTAGCCAAAAGCATTCAGTACTTC. It encodes CSVYGQGWTLAKSIQYF.

This clonotype was seen only a few times. The chain employs TRBV11-2 and TRBJ2-7; maybe TRBD1 (6 bases). The V end was cut by 0 bases, the J end by 0 bases, with 15 bases between. Looked up from germline, CDR1 is SGHAT and CDR2 is FQNNGV. This CDR3 is 17 amino acids long. In DNA form, the CDR3 reads TGTGCCAGCAGCTTAGATCTGGGTCAGGGGAGCTCCTACGAGCAGTACTTC. This encodes CASSLDLGQGSSYEQYF.

This clonotype showed up just a few times. The chain employs TRBV15 and TRBJ2-1; 11 bases are shared with TRBD1. The trim removed 5 bases at V and 6 bases at J, leaving 6 bases unmatched. The CDR3 totals 15 residues. The germline V gene has CDR1 LNHNV and CDR2 YYDKDF (reference sequence). In DNA, the CDR3 is TGTGCCACCAGCGAGGACAGGGGGCGAAGCAATGAGCAGTTCTTC. Its protein product is CATSEDRGRSNEQFF.

This clonotype was observed a few times. The chain carries TRBV15 and TRBJ2-7; D not resolved. Germline loops: CDR1 LNHNV, CDR2 YYDKDF (reference sequence). The CDR3 consists of 15 residues. V lost 0 bases and J lost 1, with 10 bases in between. The CDR3 protein is CATSRDRYGSYEQYF. Here the CDR3 DNA reads TGTGCCACCAGCAGAGATCGGTACGGTTCCTACGAGCAGTACTTC. Full variable domain (rest looked up from reference TRBV15 and TRBJ2-7): DAMVIQNPRYQVTQFGKPVTLSCSQTLNHNVMYWYQQKSSQAPKLLFHYYDKDFNNEADTPDNFQSRRPNTSFCFLDIRSPGLGDTAMYLCATSRDRYGSYEQYFGPGTRLTVT.

This clonotype was seen more than once but under ten times. V and J are TRBV6-1 and TRBJ2-1, with 15 bases fitting TRBD2. Germline V gene sequence: CDR1 MNHNS, CDR2 SASEGT. CDR3 size: 15 residues. V shed 6 bases and J 8 bases; nucleotides not matched to a gene: 5. The CDR3 coding sequence is TGTGCCAGCAGCCTGGGACTAGCGGGAGGCTATGAGCAGTTCTTC. Protein: CASSLGLAGGYEQFF.